The text below deals with one TCR beta chain. Its cognate antigen is unknown. Data came from immunoSEQ multiplex PCR; TCRdb stores just in-frame clones and leaves some out. The table shows over 120,000 clones, with about three quarters occurring only once. The CDR3 sequence is 16 residues long. Trimming removed 5 bases at V and 0 bases at J, with 17 bases between. Germline CDR1 reads SEHNR; CDR2 reads FQNEAQ (reference sequence). The record originates from a study of cytotoxic CD8 clonotypes in ibrutinib-treated CLL. Study-wide results and caveats: Elevated clonality accompanied ibrutinib response, with a return toward baseline values at progression.

The chain carries TRBV7-9 and TRBJ2-7; D is uncertain. Here the sequenced sample was PBMCs, taken after 24 months of ibrutinib treatment. The sequence derives from a human donor with chronic lymphocytic leukemia. The CDR3 DNA reads TGTGCCAGCAGCCCAAGGCTGGGCCAAAGCTCCTACGAGCAGTACTTC. It yields the protein CASSPRLGQSSYEQYF.